This record looks at one T cell receptor (beta chain) sequence and its context. Only in-frame clones appear in the TCRdb table, and some are missing; sequencing was by immunoSEQ multiplex PCR. The profile shows about 38,000 clones, about 82% of them singletons. The data stem from a study of PD-L1 blockade in urothelial cancer. Study context: Analyses used blood from 3 weeks (second dose) and 6 weeks after treatment start.

Germline loops: CDR1 SGHRS, CDR2 YFSETQ. The trim removed 4 bases at V and 2 bases at J, leaving 5 bases unmatched. The CDR3 sequence is 15 residues long. As to time point: pretreatment peripheral blood. There were between 1 and 8 samples from each patient, taken pretreatment and on-treatment. The TCR originated in a man older than 75 with urothelial cancer. The gene calls are TRBV5-1 and TRBJ2-7, with 11 bases matching TRBD1. Specimen: PBMCs, collected around atezolizumab (anti-PD-L1) treatment. CDR3: CASSLGTGGAYEQYF. CDR3 DNA: TGCGCCAGCAGCCTAGGGACAGGGGGGGCCTACGAGCAGTACTTC.